The T cell receptor (beta chain) described here comes from a study of T-cell memory formation after mild COVID-19. Across the whole study: Clustering of TCRs was largely donor specific.

The ends were cut back, 4 bases at V and 10 bases at J, with 14 bases in the middle. Germline CDR1 and CDR2: KGHSH and LQKENI. This CDR3 region has 14 residues. Constant-segment primers served in 5'RACE that generated TCR alpha and TCR beta cDNA libraries bearing sample barcodes and UMIs. TCRdb ran MiXCR on the 5' RACE reads and lists one entry per CDR3 protein. The sample records around 450,000 distinct CDR3 sequences, 20% to 25% being singletons. Whole-study findings and limits: The study found contracting CD4+ clones mainly in CM and EM and contracting CD8+ clones in EMRA. The study detected some responding clones in pre-infection memory, suggesting cross-reactive memory joined.

This clonotype was seen only a few times. Antigen: not known. Sequencing was done on a sample of PBMCs or a T cell subset sorted from them (not recorded which). This chain connects TRBV18 to TRBJ1-6; D might be TRBD1 (5 bases). This sequence originates from an adult woman who had mild COVID-19 (a few samples of this study predate the infection). Cell type and time point are not known. DNA of the CDR3: TGTGCCAGCTCACTCCAGGGTGAGGGATCACCCCTCCACTTT. It encodes CASSLQGEGSPLHF.